These 20 T cell receptor beta chains share one sample of origin, sequenced in a study of cytomegalovirus exposure and HLA in healthy donors. PCR primers comprised 60 Vbeta and 13 Jbeta primers. Assay used: immunoSEQ multiplex PCR; TCRdb lists only in-frame clones, some missing. In the table there are some 150,000 clones, about 82% of which are singletons. Sequenced material: PBMCs. These receptors all come from a man under 40 in good health and CMV-seronegative.

The rearrangement joins TRBV11-1 to TRBJ2-1; 9 nucleotides line up with TRBD1. Looked up from germline, CDR1 is SGHAT and CDR2 is FQDESV (reference sequence). This CDR3 contains 16 residues. The ends lost 5 bases at V and 3 bases at J; junction bases unmatched: 8. CDR3 nucleotide sequence: TGTGCCAGCAGCCCCATACAGGGGGCTTACTACAATGAGCAGTTCTTC. Amino acids: CASSPIQGAYYNEQFF.

V gene TRBV28 combines with J gene TRBJ1-4; 7 positions agree with TRBD1. CDR3 length: 13 amino acids. The ends lost 7 bases at V and 8 bases at J; junction bases unmatched: 7. Germline CDR1 reads MDHEN; CDR2 reads SYDVKM. The CDR3, as DNA: TGTGCCAGCAACCAGGGGGTGCGGGAAAAACTGTTTTTT. Amino acids: CASNQGVREKLFF.

The V and J genes are TRBV2 and TRBJ1-5; TRBD1 matches 12 bases. The CDR3 covers 16 residues. Germline CDR1 SNHLY, CDR2 FYNNEI. Losses at the gene ends were 3 bases for V and 6 bases for J; bases not matched to a gene: 6. This CDR3 reads CASSDPGTGGVQPQHF. CDR3 sequence (DNA): TGTGCCAGCAGTGACCCCGGGACAGGGGGCGTTCAGCCCCAGCATTTT.

This clone has only a few counts. Its ends do not fully match the called genes, so a read error is possible. The chain couples TRBV2 to TRBJ1-2; D ambiguous. In germline, CDR1 is SNHLY, CDR2 FYNNEI. This CDR3 has 14 residues. CDR3 nucleotide sequence: TGTGCCAGTGAACAGAACGTAGGGAGCTATGGCTACCCCTTC. It translates to CASEQNVGSYGYPF.

The rearrangement links TRBV18 to TRBJ1-2; D is perhaps TRBD1 (5 bases). This CDR3 comprises 16 residues. V lost 5 bases, J lost 4 bases, and 20 bases lay in between. The germline gives CDR1 KGHSH, CDR2 LQKENI. CDR3 region: CASSGAGTGPIYGYTF. CDR3 DNA sequence: TGTGCCAGCTCAGGGGCCGGGACTGGCCCAATCTATGGCTACACCTTC. The variable domain in full, with the rest retrieved from reference TRBV18 and TRBJ1-2, is NAGVMQNPRHLVRRRGQEARLRCSPMKGHSHVYWYRQLPEEGLKFMVYLQKENIIDESGMPKERFSAEFPKEGPSILRIQQVVRGDSAAYFCASSGAGTGPIYGYTFGSGTRLTVV.

The chain joins TRBV10-1 to TRBJ2-3; D is uncertain. The germline V gene encodes CDR1 WNHNN and CDR2 SYGVQD (reference sequence). The V end lost 2 bases, the J end lost 0 bases, and 9 bases lay between the germline ends. The CDR3 covers 15 residues. CDR3 sequence reads: CASSEVPESTDTQYF. The CDR3 coding sequence is TGCGCCAGCAGTGAGGTCCCGGAGAGCACAGATACGCAGTATTTT.

The rearrangement links TRBV18 to TRBJ1-6; 8 bases align to TRBD1. Germline CDR1 KGHSH, CDR2 LQKENI. Trimming removed 6 bases from V and 5 bases from J; junction bases left unmatched: 6. The CDR3 is 15 amino acids. Written as DNA, the CDR3 is TGTGCCAGCTCGGGGCAGGGGGCAAATAATTCACCCCTCCACTTT. Translation gives CASSGQGANNSPLHF.

V usage is TRBV19 and J usage is TRBJ1-2, with 8 bases that match TRBD1. The CDR3 totals 14 residues. Germline V gene data show CDR1 as LNHDA and CDR2 as SQIVND (reference sequence). The trim removed 8 bases at V and 0 bases at J, leaving 5 bases unmatched. CDR3 sequence: CASLGQVSNYGYTF. For the CDR3, the DNA is TGTGCCAGTTTGGGACAGGTTTCTAACTATGGCTACACCTTC.

This clone was seen more than once but under ten times. The rearrangement links TRBV5-1 to TRBJ2-1; 7 bases map to TRBD1. In germline, CDR1 is SGHRS, CDR2 YFSETQ. This CDR3 is 15 amino acids long. The ends lost 2 bases at V and 4 bases at J; junction bases unmatched: 6. The CDR3 is CASSLYRGRYNEQFF. As DNA, the CDR3 is TGCGCCAGCAGCTTATACAGGGGAAGGTACAATGAGCAGTTCTTC.

The chain has TRBV9 and TRBJ1-2; TRBD1 aligns across 8 bases. Trimming cost V 0 bases and J 4 bases; bases outside gene matches: 2. Germline V CDR1 and CDR2: SGDLS, YYNGEE. The CDR3 contains 14 residues. The CDR3 sequence is CASSVGTGFYGYTF. The CDR3 nucleotides are TGTGCCAGCAGCGTAGGGACAGGGTTCTATGGCTACACCTTC.

This chain links TRBV30 with TRBJ1-5; D perhaps matches TRBD1 (5 bases). Deletions cut 2 bases from V and 8 bases from J, with 13 bases between. CDR1 GTSNPN and CDR2 SVGIG come from the germline V gene (reference sequence). The CDR3 has 13 residues. CDR3 sequence: CAWSLGGVEPQHF. CDR3 bases: TGTGCCTGGAGTCTGGGGGGGGTAGAGCCCCAGCATTTT. Together with reference TRBV30 and TRBJ1-5, the CDR3 gives the full variable domain: SQTIHQWPATLVQPVGSPLSLECTVEGTSNPNLYWYRQAAGRGLQLLFYSVGIGQISSEVPQNLSASRPQDRQFILSSKKLLLSDSGFYLCAWSLGGVEPQHFGDGTRLSIL.

The chain is built from TRBV12-5 and TRBJ2-7; the D is unclear. The CDR3 contains 14 residues. V was pared by 1 base and J by 1 base, with 8 bases between. From germline, CDR1 is LGHNT and CDR2 FRNRAP. CDR3 DNA sequence: TGTGCTAGTGGTTTGGATACAGTTTCCTACGAGCAGTACTTC. Its protein is CASGLDTVSYEQYF.

This clone was seen ten or more times. V is TRBV9 and J is TRBJ1-1, with D possibly being TRBD1 (6 bases). Trimming removed 3 bases at V and 3 bases at J, with 15 bases between. The CDR3 is 15 amino acids. CDR1 SGDLS and CDR2 YYNGEE come from the germline V gene. CDR3 in DNA: TGTGCCAGCAGCGGAGGGGGGGCGGCGGACACTGAAGCTTTCTTT. This encodes CASSGGGAADTEAFF.

The V and J genes are TRBV2 and TRBJ2-7; D gene unclear. The CDR3 runs 11 residues. V lost 8 bases, J lost 1 base, and 6 bases lay in between. CDR1 is SNHLY, CDR2 FYNNEI, per germline. CDR3 DNA sequence: TGTGCCAGCCTCAGGTCCTACGAGCAGTACTTC. Amino acid sequence: CASLRSYEQYF.

The chain is built from TRBV30 and TRBJ2-1; TRBD2 agrees at 9 bases. This CDR3 is 16 amino acids long. Germline V gene sequence: CDR1 GTSNPN, CDR2 SVGIG (reference sequence). The V gene end was trimmed by 3 bases and the J gene end by 6 bases; junction bases not matched to a gene: 12. The CDR3 coding sequence is TGTGCCTGGAGCCTGCGGGGGGGGGTTCGGTCCAATGAGCAGTTCTTC. This sequence encodes CAWSLRGGVRSNEQFF.

This chain uses TRBV19 with TRBJ2-7; 9 nucleotides agree with TRBD2. The CDR3 length is 16 residues. Losses at the gene ends were 9 bases for V and 7 bases for J; bases not matched to a gene: 19. Germline V lookup: CDR1 LNHDA, CDR2 SQIVND (reference sequence). The CDR3: CARWRGAGGPVVEQYF. In nucleotides, the CDR3 is TGTGCCAGATGGAGGGGTGCGGGAGGGCCGGTAGTAGAGCAGTACTTC. Variable domain in full (rest from reference TRBV19 and TRBJ2-7): DGGITQSPKYLFRKEGQNVTLSCEQNLNHDAMYWYRQDPGQGLRLIYYSQIVNDFQKGDIAEGYSVSREKKESFPLTVTSAQKNPTAFYLCARWRGAGGPVVEQYFGPGTRLTVT.

The V gene is TRBV4-1, the J gene TRBJ2-7; D unresolved. CDR3 length equals 14 residues. Trimming left V 0 bases short and J 3 bases short, with 9 bases between. Per the germline V gene, CDR1 is MGHRA and CDR2 is YSYEKL. CDR3 DNA: TGCGCCAGCAGCCAAGAGTTACTGTTCTACGAGCAGTACTTC. Its translation is CASSQELLFYEQYF.

The chain links TRBV6-5 to TRBJ1-3, with TRBD1 as a possible D gene (5 bases). Trimming cost V 6 bases and J 2 bases, with 8 bases left between them. CDR1 MNHEY and CDR2 SVGAGI come from the germline V gene. This CDR3 comprises 13 residues. CDR3 protein: CASRGGAGNTIYF. CDR3 DNA sequence: TGTGCCAGCAGGGGGGGGGCTGGAAACACCATATATTTT.

This clone was detected only a few times. The chain carries TRBV5-4 and TRBJ1-1; maybe TRBD1 (6 bases). In germline, CDR1 is SGHNT, CDR2 YYREEE (reference sequence). The CDR3 is 14 amino acids. V was cut by 4 bases and J by 3 bases, with 13 bases left in between. DNA of the CDR3: TGTGCCAGCAGCCAGGGGACATCCTACACTGAAGCTTTCTTT. It is translated as CASSQGTSYTEAFF. Using reference TRBV5-4 and TRBJ1-1 for the parts outside the CDR3, the full variable domain is ETGVTQSPTHLIKTRGQQVTLRCSSQSGHNTVSWYQQALGQGPQFIFQYYREEENGRGNFPPRFSGLQFPNYSSELNVNALELDDSALYLCASSQGTSYTEAFFGQGTRLTVV.

This clone has only one observation. The genes are TRBV28 and TRBJ2-7; TRBD1 matches 8 bases. V lost 7 bases to trimming and J lost 3 bases; unmatched junction nucleotides: 11. This CDR3 is built from 15 residues. Germline V gives CDR1 MDHEN, CDR2 SYDVKM. The CDR3 nucleotides are TGTGCCAGCAACTCACGTACTGGACAGGGCTACGAGCAGTACTTC. It translates to CASNSRTGQGYEQYF.